What follows describes a single T cell receptor beta chain. Its antigen is as yet unknown. The data were obtained in a study of beta chain features in type 1 diabetes. Study-level results: For Type 1 diabetes patients, all four CD4+ subsets carried TCRB CDR3s that were moderately but significantly shorter.

As every portion of the isolated RNA was reverse transcribed, the sequencing read expressed TCRB transcripts. The protocol was immunoSEQ multiplex PCR, while the TCRdb copy is restricted to in-frame clones and leaves out a portion. The sample carries roughly 220,000 clones, around 16% recorded once. V lost 5 bases to trimming and J lost 5 bases, with 12 bases between them. The CDR3 contains 12 residues. Germline CDR1 and CDR2: SQVTM and ANQGSEA. Each population that was sorted was more than 95% pure. Sequences were obtained from naive CD4+ T cells from blood. The chain uses TRBV29-1 and TRBJ2-5; D is unclear. The clonotype originates from a man under 40 with type 1 diabetes. The CDR3 DNA reads as TGCAGCGTTCTGGGTAAGGGTGAGACCCAGTACTTC. Residues: CSVLGKGETQYF.